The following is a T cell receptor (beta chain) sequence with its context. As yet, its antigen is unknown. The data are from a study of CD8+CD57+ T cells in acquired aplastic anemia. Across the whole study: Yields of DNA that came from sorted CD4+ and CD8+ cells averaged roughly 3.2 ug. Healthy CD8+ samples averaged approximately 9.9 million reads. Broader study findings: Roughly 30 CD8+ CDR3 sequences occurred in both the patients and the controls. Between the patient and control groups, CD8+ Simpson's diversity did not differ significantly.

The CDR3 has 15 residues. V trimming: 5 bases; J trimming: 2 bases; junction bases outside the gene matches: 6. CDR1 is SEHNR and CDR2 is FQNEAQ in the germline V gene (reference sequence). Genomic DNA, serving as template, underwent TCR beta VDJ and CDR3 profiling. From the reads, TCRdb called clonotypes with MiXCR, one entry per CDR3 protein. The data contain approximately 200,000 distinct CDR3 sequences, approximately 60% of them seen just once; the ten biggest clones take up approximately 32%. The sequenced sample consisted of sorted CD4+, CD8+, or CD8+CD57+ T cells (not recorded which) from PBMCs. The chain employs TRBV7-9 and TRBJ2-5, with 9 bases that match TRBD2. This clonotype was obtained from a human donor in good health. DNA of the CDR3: TGTGCCAGCAGCCAAGGACTAGCGAAGCAAGAGACCCAGTACTTC. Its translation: CASSQGLAKQETQYF.